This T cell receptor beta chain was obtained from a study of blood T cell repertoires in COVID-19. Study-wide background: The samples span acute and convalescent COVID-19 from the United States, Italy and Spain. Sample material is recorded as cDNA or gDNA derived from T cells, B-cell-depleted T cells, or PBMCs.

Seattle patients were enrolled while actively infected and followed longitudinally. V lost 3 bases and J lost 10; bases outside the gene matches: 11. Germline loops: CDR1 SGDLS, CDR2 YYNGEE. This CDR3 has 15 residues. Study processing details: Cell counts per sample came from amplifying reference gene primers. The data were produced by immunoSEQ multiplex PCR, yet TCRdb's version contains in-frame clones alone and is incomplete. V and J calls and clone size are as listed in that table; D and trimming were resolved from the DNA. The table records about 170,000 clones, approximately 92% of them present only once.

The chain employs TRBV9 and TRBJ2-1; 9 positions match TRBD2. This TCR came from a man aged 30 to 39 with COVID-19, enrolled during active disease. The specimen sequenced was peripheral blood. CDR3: CASSDGREGPREQFF. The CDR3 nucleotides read TGTGCCAGCAGCGATGGGCGGGAGGGCCCTCGAGAGCAGTTCTTC.